Following are 12 T cell receptor beta chains from one sample sequenced in a study of graft-versus-host responses after intestinal transplantation. Method: immunoSEQ multiplex PCR; TCRdb's copy keeps in-frame clones and lacks some. The sample yields some 70,000 clones, 80% to 95% seen once. This specimen consisted of bone marrow, obtained less than 750 days after intestinal transplantation. Source of these receptors: a human patient who received an intestinal transplant, so some T cells may come from the graft donor.

The V call is TRBV30, the J call TRBJ2-7; TRBD2 aligns across 9 bases. The junction had 15 bases not matched to a gene; V was cut back by 2 bases and J by 4 bases. Germline loops: CDR1 GTSNPN, CDR2 SVGIG (reference sequence). The CDR3 is made up of 17 amino acids. CDR3 loop: CAWSIKTKAGGGYEQYF. In nucleotides, the CDR3 is TGTGCCTGGAGTATCAAAACAAAAGCGGGAGGCGGATACGAGCAGTACTTC. Complete variable domain (other parts from reference TRBV30 and TRBJ2-7): SQTIHQWPATLVQPVGSPLSLECTVEGTSNPNLYWYRQAAGRGLQLLFYSVGIGQISSEVPQNLSASRPQDRQFILSSKKLLLSDSGFYLCAWSIKTKAGGGYEQYFGPGTRLTVT.

This rearrangement joins TRBV5-6 to TRBJ2-7; 7 bases match TRBD1. Per the germline V gene, CDR1 is SGHDT and CDR2 is YYEEEE. This CDR3 region has 14 residues. Trimming cost V 2 bases and J 3 bases; bases outside gene matches: 5. The CDR3 nucleotides read TGTGCCAGCAGCTTTGGGGACAGCCTCTACGAGCAGTACTTC. Protein sequence: CASSFGDSLYEQYF.

The chain recombines TRBV11-2 with TRBJ2-3; 9 nucleotides match TRBD2. Looked up from germline, CDR1 is SGHAT and CDR2 is FQNNGV. CDR3 length: 16 amino acids. J lost 1 base, V lost 2 bases, and 4 bases had no gene match. CDR3 DNA: TGTGCCAGCAGCTTAAGAGGCGGGAGGGGCACAGATACGCAGTATTTT. It specifies CASSLRGGRGTDTQYF.

The chain links TRBV18 to TRBJ2-7, with a possible D match to TRBD1 (6 bases). Germline CDR1 is KGHSH and CDR2 is LQKENI. There are 14 residues in the CDR3. Trimming left V 3 bases short and J 5 bases short, with 14 bases between. The CDR3 region is CASSPKQGAHEQYF. DNA of the CDR3: TGTGCCAGCTCACCTAAACAGGGAGCCCACGAGCAGTACTTC. Using reference TRBV18 and TRBJ2-7 for the parts outside the CDR3, the full variable domain is NAGVMQNPRHLVRRRGQEARLRCSPMKGHSHVYWYRQLPEEGLKFMVYLQKENIIDESGMPKERFSAEFPKEGPSILRIQQVVRGDSAAYFCASSPKQGAHEQYFGPGTRLTVT.

The chain carries TRBV30 and TRBJ2-3; D unclear. V was clipped by 5 bases and J by 4 bases, with 10 bases between them. The CDR3 has 12 amino acids. Germline-derived CDR1 and CDR2 are GTSNPN and SVGIG (reference sequence). CDR3 in DNA: TGTGCCTGGGCCGGTGGGGCAGATACGCAGTATTTT. Amino acids: CAWAGGADTQYF.

This clone was seen just once. V usage is TRBV19 and J usage is TRBJ2-7, with TRBD2 as a possible D gene (6 bases). Trimming pared 3 bases from V and 2 bases from J, leaving 11 bases between. The CDR3 runs 14 residues. The germline V gene has CDR1 LNHDA and CDR2 SQIVND (reference sequence). The DNA for the CDR3 is TGTGCCAGTAGTATTGGCGGGAATCCCTACGAGCAGTACTTC. Translating it yields CASSIGGNPYEQYF.

The chain recombines TRBV10-2 with TRBJ1-1; 9 bases align to TRBD1. This CDR3 contains 14 residues. Germline CDR1 reads WSHSY; CDR2 reads SAAADI. V shed 6 bases and J 5 bases; nucleotides not matched to a gene: 7. CDR3 nucleotides: TGCGCCAGCAGGGAACAGGGGGCCGCAACTGAAGCTTTCTTT. Its translation: CASREQGAATEAFF.

The chain carries TRBV9 and TRBJ2-1; D gene ambiguous. From germline, CDR1 is SGDLS and CDR2 YYNGEE. Trimming removed 0 bases at V and 5 bases at J, with 6 bases between. This CDR3 comprises 13 residues. The CDR3 DNA is TGTGCCAGCAGCGTAGATAGCCACAATGAGCAGTTCTTC. Its protein is CASSVDSHNEQFF. Drawing the rest from reference TRBV9 and TRBJ2-1, the complete variable domain is DSGVTQTPKHLITATGQRVTLRCSPRSGDLSVYWYQQSLDQGLQFLIQYYNGEERAKGNILERFSAQQFPDLHSELNLSSLELGDSALYFCASSVDSHNEQFFGPGTRLTVL.

This clone showed up just once. The chain recombines TRBV5-1 with TRBJ2-1; D is unclear. The CDR3 is 15 residues long. Trimming shortened V by 0 bases and J by 0 bases, and 7 bases separated the two germline ends. Per germline, CDR1 SGHRS and CDR2 YFSETQ. The CDR3 nucleotides are TGCGCCAGCAGCTTGGTTCGGAGCTCCTACAATGAGCAGTTCTTC. Translation: CASSLVRSSYNEQFF.

The V gene is TRBV4-1, the J gene TRBJ2-1; TRBD2 matches 8 bases. The CDR3 has 21 residues. In germline, CDR1 is MGHRA, CDR2 YSYEKL. J was trimmed by 0 bases and V by 3 bases; bases with no gene match: 19. The CDR3 sequence is CASSHLMGIQAGVGSYNEQFF. The CDR3 DNA reads TGCGCCAGCAGCCACTTAATGGGGATTCAAGCGGGGGTCGGCTCCTACAATGAGCAGTTCTTC.

The chain couples TRBV18 to TRBJ1-2; weak D call: TRBD1 (6 bases). V was cut by 6 bases and J by 7 bases, with 27 bases left in between. This CDR3 comprises 17 residues. Per the germline V gene, CDR1 is KGHSH and CDR2 is LQKENI. CDR3 residues: CASSPLTISTGSIGYTF. The CDR3 nucleotides are TGTGCCAGCTCCCCGCTTACTATTTCCACAGGGTCTATTGGCTACACCTTC.

This clone was counted once. The genes are TRBV7-9 and TRBJ1-5, with unresolved D. The CDR3 covers 13 residues. The V end lost 1 base, the J end lost 9 bases, and 10 bases lay between the germline ends. CDR1 is SEHNR and CDR2 is FQNEAQ in the germline V gene (reference sequence). CDR3 coding DNA: TGTGCCAGCAGCTTAGGGCCAGATGCGCCCCAGCATTTT. Translation: CASSLGPDAPQHF.